These T cell receptor beta chains were read from a single sample in a study of cytomegalovirus exposure and HLA in healthy donors. Data came from immunoSEQ multiplex PCR; TCRdb stores just in-frame clones and leaves some out. The repertoire includes 180,000 or so clones, 80% to 90% of them detected once, and about 9.3% sits in the top ten. Sequencing used PBMCs. The origin of the receptors is a man aged 18 to 29 in good health and CMV-seropositive. The CDR3 runs from the conserved cysteine through the conserved F or W. The order of the fields is V gene, D gene, J gene, CDR3 DNA, CDR3 protein. The D gene is left open where the match is weak.

v_call: TRBV7-9
d_call: TRBD2
j_call: TRBJ2-5
cdr3_nt: TGTGCCAGCAGCCCACGCGGGGGGGCCGGCGAGACCCAGTACTTC
cdr3_aa: CASSPRGGAGETQYF

v_call: TRBV5-1
d_call: NA
j_call: TRBJ2-7
cdr3_nt: TGCGCCAGCAGCCGGACAGGGAGCGGGGACGAGCAGTACTTC
cdr3_aa: CASSRTGSGDEQYF

v_call: TRBV2
d_call: NA
j_call: TRBJ2-4
cdr3_nt: TGTGCCAGCAGCGTACAGCCCTCTCGGGCCAAAAACATTCAGTACTTC
cdr3_aa: CASSVQPSRAKNIQYF

v_call: TRBV14
d_call: TRBD2
j_call: TRBJ2-1
cdr3_nt: TGTGCCAGCAGCAAAGCGGGGGGTTACAATGAGCAGTTCTTC
cdr3_aa: CASSKAGGYNEQFF

v_call: TRBV19
d_call: NA
j_call: TRBJ2-7
cdr3_nt: TGTGCCAGTAGCCCCGCAGGGGATAACTACGAGCAGTACTTC
cdr3_aa: CASSPAGDNYEQYF

v_call: TRBV9
d_call: NA
j_call: TRBJ1-1
cdr3_nt: TGTGCCAGCGCCGGCGCGGGCACTGAAGCTTTCTTT
cdr3_aa: CASAGAGTEAFF

v_call: TRBV6-1
d_call: NA
j_call: TRBJ2-7
cdr3_nt: TGTGCCAGCATGAGAAGCTACGAGCAGTACTTC
cdr3_aa: CASMRSYEQYF

v_call: TRBV27
d_call: NA
j_call: TRBJ1-1
cdr3_nt: TGTGCCAGCGCCAAGGAGGTGGCGAACACTGAAGCTTTCTTT
cdr3_aa: CASAKEVANTEAFF

v_call: TRBV27
d_call: NA
j_call: TRBJ1-1
cdr3_nt: TGTGCCAGCAGTTTACGAACGGACGGGGGCACTGAAGCTTTCTTT
cdr3_aa: CASSLRTDGGTEAFF

v_call: TRBV6-6
d_call: TRBD1
j_call: TRBJ1-1
cdr3_nt: TGTGCCAGCAGTCTAGGGACAGGGGGGATGAACACTGAAGCTTTCTTT
cdr3_aa: CASSLGTGGMNTEAFF